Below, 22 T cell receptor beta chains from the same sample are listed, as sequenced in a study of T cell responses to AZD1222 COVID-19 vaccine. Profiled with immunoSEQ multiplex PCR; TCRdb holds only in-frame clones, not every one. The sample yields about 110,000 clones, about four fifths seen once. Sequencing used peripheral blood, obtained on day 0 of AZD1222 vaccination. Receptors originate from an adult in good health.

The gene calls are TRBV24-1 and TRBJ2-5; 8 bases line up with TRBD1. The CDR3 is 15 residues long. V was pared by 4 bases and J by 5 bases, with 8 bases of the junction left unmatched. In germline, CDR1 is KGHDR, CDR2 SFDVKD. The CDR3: CATSDPTGTGETQYF. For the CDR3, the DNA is TGTGCCACCAGTGACCCGACAGGGACAGGCGAGACCCAGTACTTC.

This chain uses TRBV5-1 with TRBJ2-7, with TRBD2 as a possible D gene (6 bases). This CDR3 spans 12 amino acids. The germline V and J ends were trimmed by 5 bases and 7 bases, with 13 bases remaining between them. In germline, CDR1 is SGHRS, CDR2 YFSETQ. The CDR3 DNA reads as TGCGCCAGCAGAGCTCCTGCGGGGGAGCAGTACTTC. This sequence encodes CASRAPAGEQYF.

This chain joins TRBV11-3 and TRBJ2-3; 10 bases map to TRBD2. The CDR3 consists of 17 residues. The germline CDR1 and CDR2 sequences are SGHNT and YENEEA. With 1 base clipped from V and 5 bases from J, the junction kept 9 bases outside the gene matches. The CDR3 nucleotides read TGTGCCAGCAGCTTAGGCCGTCTAGCGGGGGAAGGAGATACGCAGTATTTT. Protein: CASSLGRLAGEGDTQYF. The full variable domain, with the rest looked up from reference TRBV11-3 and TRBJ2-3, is EAGVVQSPRYKIIEKKQPVAFWCNPISGHNTLYWYLQNLGQGPELLIRYENEEAVDDSQLPKDRFSAERLKGVDSTLKIQPAELGDSAVYLCASSLGRLAGEGDTQYFGPGTRLTVL.

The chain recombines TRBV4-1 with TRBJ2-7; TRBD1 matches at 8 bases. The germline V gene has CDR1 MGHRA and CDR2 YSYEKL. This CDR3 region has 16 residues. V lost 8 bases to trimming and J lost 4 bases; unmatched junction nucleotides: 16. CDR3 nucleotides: TGCGCCAGCGCCTTCAATCAAGACAGGGGAGGTTACGAGCAGTACTTC. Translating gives CASAFNQDRGGYEQYF.

The CDR3 loop reads CASSPMASGSYNEQFF. Here the CDR3 DNA reads TGTGCCAGCAGCCCTATGGCTAGCGGGAGTTACAATGAGCAGTTCTTC. V and J are TRBV27 and TRBJ2-1; TRBD2 matches 10 bases. CDR1 MNHEY and CDR2 SMNVEV come from the germline V gene (reference sequence). CDR3 length: 16 amino acids. The J segment lost 4 bases and the V segment lost 6 bases, leaving 9 bases of the junction unmatched.

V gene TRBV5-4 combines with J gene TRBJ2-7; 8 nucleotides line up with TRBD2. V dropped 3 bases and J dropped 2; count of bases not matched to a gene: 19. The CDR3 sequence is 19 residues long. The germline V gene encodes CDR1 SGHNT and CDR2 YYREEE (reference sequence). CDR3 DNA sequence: TGTGCCAGCAGCTCCCGATCGGGGATCACTAGCGGCCTGGCCTACGAGCAGTACTTC. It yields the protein CASSSRSGITSGLAYEQYF.

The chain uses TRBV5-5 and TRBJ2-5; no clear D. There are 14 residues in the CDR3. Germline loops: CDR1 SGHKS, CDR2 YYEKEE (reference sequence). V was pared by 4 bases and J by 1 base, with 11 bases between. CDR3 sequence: CASSAGRLQETQYF. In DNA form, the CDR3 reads TGTGCCAGCAGCGCCGGACGGCTCCAAGAGACCCAGTACTTC.

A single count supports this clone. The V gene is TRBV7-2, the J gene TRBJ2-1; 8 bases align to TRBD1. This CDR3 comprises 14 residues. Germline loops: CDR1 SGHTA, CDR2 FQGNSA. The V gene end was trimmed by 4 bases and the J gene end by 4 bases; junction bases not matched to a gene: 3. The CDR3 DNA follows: TGTGCCAGCAGCTATGGACAGGGATACAATGAGCAGTTCTTC. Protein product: CASSYGQGYNEQFF.

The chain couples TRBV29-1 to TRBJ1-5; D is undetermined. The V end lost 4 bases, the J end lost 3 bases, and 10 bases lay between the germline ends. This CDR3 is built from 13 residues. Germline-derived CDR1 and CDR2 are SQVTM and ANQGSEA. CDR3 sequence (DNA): TGCAGCGTTGGAGCTGGGTCCAATCAGCCCCAGCATTTT. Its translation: CSVGAGSNQPQHF.

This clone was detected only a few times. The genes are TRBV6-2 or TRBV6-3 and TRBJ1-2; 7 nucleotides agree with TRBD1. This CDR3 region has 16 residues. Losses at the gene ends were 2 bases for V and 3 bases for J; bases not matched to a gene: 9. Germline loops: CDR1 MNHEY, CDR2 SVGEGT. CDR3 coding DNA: TGTGCCAGCAGTTACCCCCGGAACAGGGGTGACTATGGCTACACCTTC. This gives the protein CASSYPRNRGDYGYTF.

CDR3 DNA: TGTGCCAGCAGCGCCCCGACCGGGGCTGGAGAGACCCAGTACTTC. Its translation: CASSAPTGAGETQYF. The genes are TRBV3-1 (or the pseudogene TRBV3-2) and TRBJ2-5; tentatively, D is TRBD1 or TRBD2 (5 bases each). The CDR3 loop spans 15 amino acids. Per the germline V gene, CDR1 is LGHDT and CDR2 is YNNKEL (reference sequence). The V end lost 5 bases, the J end lost 4 bases, and 17 bases lay between the germline ends.

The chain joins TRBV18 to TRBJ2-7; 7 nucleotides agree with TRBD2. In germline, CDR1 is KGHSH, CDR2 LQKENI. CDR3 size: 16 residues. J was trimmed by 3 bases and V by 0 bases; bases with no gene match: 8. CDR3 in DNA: TGTGCCAGCTCACCACCGGGAGCGGGGTCTGGCTACGAGCAGTACTTC. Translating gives CASSPPGAGSGYEQYF.

Written as DNA, the CDR3 is TGTGCCAGCAGTTCCCCCGGGACAGGGACCCGCGCTGAAGCTTTCTTT. Translation: CASSSPGTGTRAEAFF. The chain carries TRBV28 and TRBJ1-1, with TRBD1 matching over 9 bases. Looked up from germline, CDR1 is MDHEN and CDR2 is SYDVKM. CDR3 length: 16 residues. V dropped 4 bases and J dropped 6; count of bases not matched to a gene: 12.

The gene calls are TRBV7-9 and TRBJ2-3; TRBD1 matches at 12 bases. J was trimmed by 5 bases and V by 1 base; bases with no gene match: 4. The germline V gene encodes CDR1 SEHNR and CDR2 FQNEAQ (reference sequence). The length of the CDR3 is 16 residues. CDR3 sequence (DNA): TGTGCCAGCAGCTTAGGGGACAGGGGGCGCAGAGATACGCAGTATTTT. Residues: CASSLGDRGRRDTQYF.

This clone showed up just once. CDR3 nucleotide sequence: TGTGCCAGCAGCCTCTTCGAAGCAGGGACCAACGGGGCCCAGCATTTT. This encodes CASSLFEAGTNGAQHF. The chain is built from TRBV7-2 and TRBJ1-5; D perhaps matches TRBD1 (5 bases). Looked up from germline, CDR1 is SGHTA and CDR2 is FQGNSA. Trimming left V 5 bases short and J 11 bases short, with 25 bases between. There are 16 residues in the CDR3. Complete variable domain (other parts from reference TRBV7-2 and TRBJ1-5): GAGVSQSPSNKVTEKGKDVELRCDPISGHTALYWYRQSLGQGLEFLIYFQGNSAPDKSGLPSDRFSAERTGGSVSTLTIQRTQQEDSAVYLCASSLFEAGTNGAQHFGDGTRLSIL.

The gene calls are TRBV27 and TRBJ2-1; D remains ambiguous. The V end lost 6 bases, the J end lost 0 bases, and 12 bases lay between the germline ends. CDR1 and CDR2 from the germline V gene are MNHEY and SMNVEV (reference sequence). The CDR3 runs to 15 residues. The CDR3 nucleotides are TGTGCCAGCAGCCGAAATCCCCGCTCCTACAATGAGCAGTTCTTC. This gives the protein CASSRNPRSYNEQFF.

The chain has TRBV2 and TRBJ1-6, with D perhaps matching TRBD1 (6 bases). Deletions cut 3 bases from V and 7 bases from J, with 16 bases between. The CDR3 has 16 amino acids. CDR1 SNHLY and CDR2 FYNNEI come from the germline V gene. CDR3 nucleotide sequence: TGTGCCAGCAGTGACCGTACTGGGGGCGGGAATTCACCCCTCCACTTT. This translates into CASSDRTGGGNSPLHF.

In DNA form, the CDR3 reads TGTGCCAGTCGGAGGGGTTCCCTCACAGATACGCAGTATTTT. Translation: CASRRGSLTDTQYF. V and J are TRBV6-5 and TRBJ2-3, with D perhaps matching TRBD2 (6 bases). The CDR3 contains 14 residues. The germline V gene has CDR1 MNHEY and CDR2 SVGAGI. V lost 9 bases, J lost 2 bases, and 15 bases lay in between.

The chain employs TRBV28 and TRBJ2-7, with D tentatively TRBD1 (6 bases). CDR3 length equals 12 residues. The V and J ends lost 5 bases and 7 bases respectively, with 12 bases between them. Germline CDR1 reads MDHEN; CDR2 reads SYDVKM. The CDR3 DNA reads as TGTGCCAGCAGTCCAGGGGCCGGGGAGCAGTACTTC. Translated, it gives CASSPGAGEQYF.

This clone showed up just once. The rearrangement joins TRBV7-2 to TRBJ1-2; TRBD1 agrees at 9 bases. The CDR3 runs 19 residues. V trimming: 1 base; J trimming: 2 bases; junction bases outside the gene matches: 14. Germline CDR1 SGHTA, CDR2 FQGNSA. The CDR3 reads CASSLVSHLQGAQNYGYTF. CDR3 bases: TGTGCCAGCAGCTTAGTATCCCACTTACAGGGGGCCCAGAACTATGGCTACACCTTC.

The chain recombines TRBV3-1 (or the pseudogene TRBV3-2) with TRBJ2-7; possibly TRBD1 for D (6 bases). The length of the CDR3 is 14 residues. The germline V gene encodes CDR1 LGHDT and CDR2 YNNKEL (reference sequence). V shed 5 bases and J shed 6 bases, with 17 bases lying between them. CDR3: CASSFGQSAREQYF. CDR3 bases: TGTGCCAGCAGCTTCGGACAGTCCGCCCGCGAGCAGTACTTC.

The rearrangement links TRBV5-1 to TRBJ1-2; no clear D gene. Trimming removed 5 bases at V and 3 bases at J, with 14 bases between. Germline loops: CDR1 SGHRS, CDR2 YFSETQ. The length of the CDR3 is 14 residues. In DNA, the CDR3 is TGCGCCAGCAGAAGTCTCTCGACGGACTATGGCTACACCTTC. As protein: CASRSLSTDYGYTF.